The 3 T cell receptor beta chains below all came from one sample that was sequenced in a study of neurological immune-mediated disorders. TCRdb independently ran MiXCR on the 5' RACE reads; one entry per CDR3 protein. The sample has 70,000 to 95,000 distinct CDR3 sequences; 13% are singletons. Time point in this sample: longitudinal time-point 2. Specimen: PBMCs. These receptors were collected from a female donor with HTLV-1-associated myelopathy (HAM/TSP).

This clonotype came up many times. The J gene is TRBJ2-3, the V gene TRBV5-1; 10 nucleotides line up with TRBD2. Germline assignment: CDR1 SGHRS and CDR2 YFSETQ. Losses at the gene ends were 3 bases for V and 3 bases for J; bases not matched to a gene: 1. The CDR3 length is 14 residues. In DNA, the CDR3 is TGCGCCAGCAGCTATAGCGGGGGGACAGATACGCAGTATTTT. It is translated as CASSYSGGTDTQYF.

By share of the sample, this clonotype is medium-sized. This chain connects TRBV5-6 to TRBJ2-7, with 8 bases aligning to TRBD1. CDR1 and CDR2 from the germline V gene are SGHDT and YYEEEE. The CDR3 contains 12 residues. V was clipped by 2 bases and J by 6 bases; unmatched bases: 1. The CDR3 reads CASSFDRGEQYF. CDR3 sequence (DNA): TGTGCCAGCAGCTTTGACAGGGGCGAGCAGTACTTC.

This clonotype was picked up a small number of times. A much more abundant neighbour one base away suggests this may be a read error. V and J are TRBV5-1 and TRBJ2-3, with D possibly called TRBD1 or TRBD2 (5 bases each). The CDR3 runs to 17 residues. The germline CDR1 and CDR2 sequences are SGHRS and YFSETQ. The CDR3 here is CTSSYFPRGERTDTQYF. The CDR3 DNA reads TGCACCAGCAGTTATTTCCCCAGAGGGGAGCGGACAGATACGCAGTATTTT.